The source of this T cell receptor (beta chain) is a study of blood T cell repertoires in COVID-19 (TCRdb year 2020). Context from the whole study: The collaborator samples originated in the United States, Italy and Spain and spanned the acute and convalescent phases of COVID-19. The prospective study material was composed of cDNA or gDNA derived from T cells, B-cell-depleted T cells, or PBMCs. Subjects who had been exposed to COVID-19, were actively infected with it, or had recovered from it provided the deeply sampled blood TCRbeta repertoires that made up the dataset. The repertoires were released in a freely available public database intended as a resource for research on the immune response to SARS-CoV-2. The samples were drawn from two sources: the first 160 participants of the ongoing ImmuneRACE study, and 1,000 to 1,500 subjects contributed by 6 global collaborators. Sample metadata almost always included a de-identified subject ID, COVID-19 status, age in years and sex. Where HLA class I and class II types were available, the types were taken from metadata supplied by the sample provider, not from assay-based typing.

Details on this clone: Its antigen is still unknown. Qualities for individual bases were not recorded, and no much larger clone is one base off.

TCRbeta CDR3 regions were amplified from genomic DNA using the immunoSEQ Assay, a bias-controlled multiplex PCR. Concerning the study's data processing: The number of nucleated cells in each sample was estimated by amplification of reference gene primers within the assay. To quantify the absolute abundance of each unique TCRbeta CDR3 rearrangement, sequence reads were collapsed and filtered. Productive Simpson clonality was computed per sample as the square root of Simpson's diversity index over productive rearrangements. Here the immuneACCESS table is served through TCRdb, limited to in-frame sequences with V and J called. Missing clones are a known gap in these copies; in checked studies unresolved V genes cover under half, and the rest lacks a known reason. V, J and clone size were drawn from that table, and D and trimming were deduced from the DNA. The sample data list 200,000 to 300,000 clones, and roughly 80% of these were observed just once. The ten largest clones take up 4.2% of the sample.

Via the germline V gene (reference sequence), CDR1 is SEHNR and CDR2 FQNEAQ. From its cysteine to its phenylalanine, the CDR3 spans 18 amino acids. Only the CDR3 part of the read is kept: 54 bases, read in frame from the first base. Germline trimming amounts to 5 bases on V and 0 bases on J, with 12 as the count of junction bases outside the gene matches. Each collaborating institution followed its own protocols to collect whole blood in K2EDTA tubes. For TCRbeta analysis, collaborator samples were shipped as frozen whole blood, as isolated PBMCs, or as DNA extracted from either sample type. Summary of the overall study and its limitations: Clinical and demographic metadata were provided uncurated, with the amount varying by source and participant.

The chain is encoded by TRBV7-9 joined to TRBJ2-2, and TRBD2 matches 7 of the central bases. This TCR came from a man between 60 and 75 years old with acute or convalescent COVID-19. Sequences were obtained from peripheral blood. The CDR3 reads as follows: CASSPHPRLAANTGELFF. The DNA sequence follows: TGTGCCAGCAGCCCCCACCCAAGACTAGCAGCGAACACCGGGGAGCTGTTTTTT. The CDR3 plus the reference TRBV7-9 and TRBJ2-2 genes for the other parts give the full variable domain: DTGVSQNPRHKITKRGQNVTFRCDPISEHNRLYWYRQTLGQGPEFLTYFQNEAQLEKSRLLSDRFSAERPKGSFSTLEIQRTEQGDSAMYLCASSPHPRLAANTGELFFGEGSRLTVL.